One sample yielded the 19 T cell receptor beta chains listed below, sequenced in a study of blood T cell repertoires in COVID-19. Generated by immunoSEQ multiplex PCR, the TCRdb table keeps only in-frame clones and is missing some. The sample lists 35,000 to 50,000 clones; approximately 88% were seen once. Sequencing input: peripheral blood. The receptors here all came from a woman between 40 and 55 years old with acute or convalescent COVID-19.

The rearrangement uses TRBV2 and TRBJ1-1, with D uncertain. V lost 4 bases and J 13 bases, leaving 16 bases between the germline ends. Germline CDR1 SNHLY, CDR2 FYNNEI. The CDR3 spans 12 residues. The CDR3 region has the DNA TGTGCCAGCAGTGCCAGTGGGTGGGAGGTTTTCTTT. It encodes CASSASGWEVFF.

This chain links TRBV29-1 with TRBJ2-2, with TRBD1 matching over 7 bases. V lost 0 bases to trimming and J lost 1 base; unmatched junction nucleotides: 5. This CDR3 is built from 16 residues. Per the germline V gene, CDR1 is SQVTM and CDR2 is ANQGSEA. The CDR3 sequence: CSVEERQGVNTGELFF. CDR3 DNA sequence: TGCAGCGTTGAAGAAAGGCAGGGGGTGAACACCGGGGAGCTGTTTTTT.

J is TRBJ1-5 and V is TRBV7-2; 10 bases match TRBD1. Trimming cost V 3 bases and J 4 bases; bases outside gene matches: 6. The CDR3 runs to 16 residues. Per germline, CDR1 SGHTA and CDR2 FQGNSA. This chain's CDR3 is CASSFSDRGRNQPQHF. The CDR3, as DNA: TGTGCCAGCAGCTTCTCTGACAGGGGGCGGAATCAGCCCCAGCATTTT.

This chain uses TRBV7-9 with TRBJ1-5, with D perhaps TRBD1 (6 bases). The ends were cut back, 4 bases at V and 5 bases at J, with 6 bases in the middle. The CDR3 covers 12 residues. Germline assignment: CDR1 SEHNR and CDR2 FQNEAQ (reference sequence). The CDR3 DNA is TGTGCCAGCAGCTGGACAGATCAGCCCCAGCATTTT. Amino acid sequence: CASSWTDQPQHF.

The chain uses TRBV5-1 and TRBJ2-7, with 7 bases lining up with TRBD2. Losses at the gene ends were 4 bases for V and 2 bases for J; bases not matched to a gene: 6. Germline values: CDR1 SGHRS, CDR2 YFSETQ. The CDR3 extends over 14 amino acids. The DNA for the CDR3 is TGCGCCAGCAGCCCTGGGGGGGGAACCTACGAGCAGTACTTC. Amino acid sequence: CASSPGGGTYEQYF. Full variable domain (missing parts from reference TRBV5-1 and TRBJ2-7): KAGVTQTPRYLIKTRGQQVTLSCSPISGHRSVSWYQQTPGQGLQFLFEYFSETQRNKGNFPGRFSGRQFSNSRSEMNVSTLELGDSALYLCASSPGGGTYEQYFGPGTRLTVT.

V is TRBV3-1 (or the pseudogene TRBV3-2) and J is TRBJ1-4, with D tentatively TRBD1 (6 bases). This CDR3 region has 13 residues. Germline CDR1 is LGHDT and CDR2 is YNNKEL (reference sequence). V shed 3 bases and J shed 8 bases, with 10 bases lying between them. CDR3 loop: CASSHEQGEKLFF. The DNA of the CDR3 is TGTGCCAGCAGCCATGAGCAGGGGGAAAAACTGTTTTTT.

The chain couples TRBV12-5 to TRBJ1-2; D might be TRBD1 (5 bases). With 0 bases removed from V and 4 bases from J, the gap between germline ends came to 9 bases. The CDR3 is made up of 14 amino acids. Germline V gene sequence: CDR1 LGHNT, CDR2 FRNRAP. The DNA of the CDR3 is TGTGCTAGTGGTTTGGTAGACAGCCCCTATGGCTACACCTTC. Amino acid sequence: CASGLVDSPYGYTF.

The CDR3 here is CASSFRGGGQYF. The CDR3 bases are TGTGCCAGCAGTTTTAGAGGGGGCGGGCAGTACTTC. This rearrangement joins TRBV27 to TRBJ2-7; 7 bases are shared with TRBD1. The germline V gene encodes CDR1 MNHEY and CDR2 SMNVEV (reference sequence). The V segment lost 3 bases and the J segment 9 bases; nucleotides outside the gene matches: 5. CDR3 length: 12 amino acids.

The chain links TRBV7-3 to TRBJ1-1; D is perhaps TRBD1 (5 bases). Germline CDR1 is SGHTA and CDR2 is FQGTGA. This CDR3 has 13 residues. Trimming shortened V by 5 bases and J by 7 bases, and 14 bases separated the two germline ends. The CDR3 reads CASSRVADSEAFF. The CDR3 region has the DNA TGTGCCAGCAGCCGAGTTGCAGACAGTGAAGCTTTCTTT.

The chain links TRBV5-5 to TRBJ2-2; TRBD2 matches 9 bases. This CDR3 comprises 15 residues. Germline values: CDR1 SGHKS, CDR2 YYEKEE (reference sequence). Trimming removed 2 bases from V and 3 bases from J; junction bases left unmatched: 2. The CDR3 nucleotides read TGTGCCAGCAGCTTAAGGACTAGCGACACCGGGGAGCTGTTTTTT. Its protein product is CASSLRTSDTGELFF.

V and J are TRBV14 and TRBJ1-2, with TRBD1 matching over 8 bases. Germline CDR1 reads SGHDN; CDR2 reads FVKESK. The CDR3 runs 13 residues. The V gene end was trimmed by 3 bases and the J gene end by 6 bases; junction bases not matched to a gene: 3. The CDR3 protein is CASSQSRGHGYTF. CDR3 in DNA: TGTGCCAGCAGCCAGAGCAGGGGGCATGGCTACACCTTC.

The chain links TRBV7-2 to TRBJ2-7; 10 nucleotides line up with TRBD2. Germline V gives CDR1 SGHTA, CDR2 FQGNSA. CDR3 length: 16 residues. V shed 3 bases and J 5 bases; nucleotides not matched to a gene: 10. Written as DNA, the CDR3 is TGTGCCAGCAGCTTCCAACGACTAGCGGGTAGAGACGAGCAGTACTTC. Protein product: CASSFQRLAGRDEQYF.

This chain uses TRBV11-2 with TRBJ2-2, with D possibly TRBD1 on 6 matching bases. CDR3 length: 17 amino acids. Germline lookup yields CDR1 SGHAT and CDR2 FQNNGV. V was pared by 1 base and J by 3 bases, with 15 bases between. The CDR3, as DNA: TGTGCCAGCAGCTTAGCGTGGGGGCTGGTAGACACCGGGGAGCTGTTTTTT. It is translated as CASSLAWGLVDTGELFF.

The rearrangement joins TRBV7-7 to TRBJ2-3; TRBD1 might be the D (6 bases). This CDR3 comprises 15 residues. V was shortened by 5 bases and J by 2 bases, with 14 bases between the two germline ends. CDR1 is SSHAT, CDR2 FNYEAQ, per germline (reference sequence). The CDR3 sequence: CASSPRDIDTDTQYF. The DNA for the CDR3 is TGTGCCAGCAGCCCCCGGGACATTGACACAGATACGCAGTATTTT.

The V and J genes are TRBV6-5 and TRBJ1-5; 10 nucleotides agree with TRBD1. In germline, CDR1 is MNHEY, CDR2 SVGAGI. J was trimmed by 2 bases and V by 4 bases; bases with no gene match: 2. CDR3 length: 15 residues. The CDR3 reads CASSSGTGGNQPQHF. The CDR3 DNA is TGTGCCAGCAGTTCCGGGACAGGGGGCAATCAGCCCCAGCATTTT.

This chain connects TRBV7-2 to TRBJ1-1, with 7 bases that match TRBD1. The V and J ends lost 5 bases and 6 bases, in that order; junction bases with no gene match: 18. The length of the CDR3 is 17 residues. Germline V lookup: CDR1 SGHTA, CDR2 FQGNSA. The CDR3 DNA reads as TGTGCCAGCAGCGTTACAGGGGCCGCAGGTTTGAGGGCTGAAGCTTTCTTT. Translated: CASSVTGAAGLRAEAFF.

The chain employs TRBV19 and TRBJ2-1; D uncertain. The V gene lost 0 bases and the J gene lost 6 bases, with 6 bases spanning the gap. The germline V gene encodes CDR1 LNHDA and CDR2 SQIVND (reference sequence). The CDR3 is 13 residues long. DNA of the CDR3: TGTGCCAGTAGTATAGATCTCTCCAATGAGCAGTTCTTC. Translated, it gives CASSIDLSNEQFF.

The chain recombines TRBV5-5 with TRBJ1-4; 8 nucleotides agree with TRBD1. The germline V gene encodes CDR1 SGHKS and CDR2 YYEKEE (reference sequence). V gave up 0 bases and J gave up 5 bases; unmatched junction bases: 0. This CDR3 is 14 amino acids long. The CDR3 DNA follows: TGTGCCAGCAGCTTGGGGACAGGGAATGAAAAACTGTTTTTT. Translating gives CASSLGTGNEKLFF.

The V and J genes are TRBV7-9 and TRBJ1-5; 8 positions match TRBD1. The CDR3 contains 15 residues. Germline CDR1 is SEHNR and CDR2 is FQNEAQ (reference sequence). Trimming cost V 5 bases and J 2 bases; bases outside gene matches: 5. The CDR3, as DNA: TGTGCCAGCAGCCAGGACAGGGTTGGCAATCAGCCCCAGCATTTT. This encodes CASSQDRVGNQPQHF.